This T cell receptor (beta chain) was found in a study of blood T cell repertoires in COVID-19. Study-wide context: The samples span acute and convalescent COVID-19 from the United States, Italy and Spain. Sources were T cells, B-cell-depleted T cells, or PBMCs; the material itself was cDNA or gDNA.

A Seattle source enrolled patients during active infection and followed them longitudinally. Assay: immunoSEQ multiplex PCR; the TCRdb copy retains only in-frame clones and omits some. The table shows about 170,000 clones, with around 80% occurring only once. The CDR3 has 17 amino acids. Trimming shortened V by 5 bases and J by 5 bases, and 24 bases separated the two germline ends. Germline V gives CDR1 MNHNY, CDR2 SVGAGI (reference sequence). V usage is TRBV6-6 and J usage is TRBJ2-5; possible D gene TRBD2, 5 bases. This sequence was found in a woman in her 70s with COVID-19, enrolled during active disease. The sequenced material came from peripheral blood. CDR3 DNA: TGTGCCAGCAGTCCTCGCCGGGGTAGTAGGGTGGAGGAGACCCAGTACTTC. It codes for CASSPRRGSRVEETQYF.